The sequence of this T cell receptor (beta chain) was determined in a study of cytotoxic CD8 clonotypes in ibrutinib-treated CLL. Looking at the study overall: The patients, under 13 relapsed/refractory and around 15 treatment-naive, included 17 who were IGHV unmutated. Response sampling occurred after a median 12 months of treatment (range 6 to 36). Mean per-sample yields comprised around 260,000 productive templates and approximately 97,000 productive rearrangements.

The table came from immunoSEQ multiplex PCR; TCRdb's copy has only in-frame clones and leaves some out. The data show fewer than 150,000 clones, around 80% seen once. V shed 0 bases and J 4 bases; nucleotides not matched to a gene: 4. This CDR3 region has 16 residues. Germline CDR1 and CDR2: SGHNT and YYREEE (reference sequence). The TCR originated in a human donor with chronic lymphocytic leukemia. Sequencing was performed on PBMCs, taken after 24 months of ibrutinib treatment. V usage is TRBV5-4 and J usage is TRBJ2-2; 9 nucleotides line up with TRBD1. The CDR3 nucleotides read TGTGCCAGCAGCTTGGCCGTACAGGGGGCCACCGGGGAGCTGTTTTTT. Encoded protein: CASSLAVQGATGELFF.